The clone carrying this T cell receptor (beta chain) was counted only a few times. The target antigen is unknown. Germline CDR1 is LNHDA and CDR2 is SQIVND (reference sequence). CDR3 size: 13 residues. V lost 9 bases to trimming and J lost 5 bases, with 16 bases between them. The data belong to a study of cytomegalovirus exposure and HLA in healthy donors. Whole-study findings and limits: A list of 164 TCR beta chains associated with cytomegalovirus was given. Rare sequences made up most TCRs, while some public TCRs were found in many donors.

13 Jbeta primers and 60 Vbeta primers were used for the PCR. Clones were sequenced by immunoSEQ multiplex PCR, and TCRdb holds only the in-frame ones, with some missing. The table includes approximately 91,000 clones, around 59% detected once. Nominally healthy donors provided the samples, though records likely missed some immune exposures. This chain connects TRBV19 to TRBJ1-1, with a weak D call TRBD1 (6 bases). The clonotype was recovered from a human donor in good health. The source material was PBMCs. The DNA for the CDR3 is TGTGCCAGCGGCTTTCCCCAGGGGACTGAAGCTTTCTTT. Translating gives CASGFPQGTEAFF.